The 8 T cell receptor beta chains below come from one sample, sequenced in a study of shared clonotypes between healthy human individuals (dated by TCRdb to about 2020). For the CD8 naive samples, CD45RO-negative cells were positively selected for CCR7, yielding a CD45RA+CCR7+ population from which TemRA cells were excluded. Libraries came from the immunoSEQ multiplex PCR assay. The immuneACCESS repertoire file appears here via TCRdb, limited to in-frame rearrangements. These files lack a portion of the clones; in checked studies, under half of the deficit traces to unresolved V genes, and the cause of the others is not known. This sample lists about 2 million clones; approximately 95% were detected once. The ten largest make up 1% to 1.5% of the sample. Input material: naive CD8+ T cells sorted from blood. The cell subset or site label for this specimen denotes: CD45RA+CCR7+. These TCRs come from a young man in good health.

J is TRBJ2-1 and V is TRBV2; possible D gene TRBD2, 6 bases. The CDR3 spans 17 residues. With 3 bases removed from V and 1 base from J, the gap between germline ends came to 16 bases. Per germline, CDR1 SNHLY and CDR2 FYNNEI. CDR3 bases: TGTGCCAGCAGTGACCCGGCGGACTATACATCCTACAATGAGCAGTTCTTC. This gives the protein CASSDPADYTSYNEQFF.

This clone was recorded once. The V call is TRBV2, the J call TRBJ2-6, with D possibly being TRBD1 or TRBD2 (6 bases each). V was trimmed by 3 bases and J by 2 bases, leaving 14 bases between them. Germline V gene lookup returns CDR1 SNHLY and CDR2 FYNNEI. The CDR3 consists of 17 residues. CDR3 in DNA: TGTGCCAGCAGTGACGTCAGGGGAGGCCCTGGGGCCAACGTCCTGACTTTC. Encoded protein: CASSDVRGGPGANVLTF. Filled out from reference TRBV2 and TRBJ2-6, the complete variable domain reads EPEVTQTPSHQVTQMGQEVILRCVPISNHLYFYWYRQILGQKVEFLVSFYNNEISEKSEIFDDQFSVERPDGSNFTLKIRSTKLEDSAMYFCASSDVRGGPGANVLTFGAGSRLTVL.

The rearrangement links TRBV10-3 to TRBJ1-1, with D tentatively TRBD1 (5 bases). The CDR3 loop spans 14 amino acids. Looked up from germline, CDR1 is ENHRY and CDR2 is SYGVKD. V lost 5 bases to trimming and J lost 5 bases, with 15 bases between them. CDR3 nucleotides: TGTGCCATCAGTCCGGACACGGCCCCTACTGAAGCTTTCTTT. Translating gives CAISPDTAPTEAFF.

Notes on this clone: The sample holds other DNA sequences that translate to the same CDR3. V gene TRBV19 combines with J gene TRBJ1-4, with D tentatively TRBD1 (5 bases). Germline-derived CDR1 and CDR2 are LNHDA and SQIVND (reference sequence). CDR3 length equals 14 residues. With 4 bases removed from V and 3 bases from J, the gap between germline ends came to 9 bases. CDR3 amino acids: CASSTGLANEKLFF. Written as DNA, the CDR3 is TGTGCCAGTAGTACAGGGTTAGCTAATGAAAAACTGTTTTTT.

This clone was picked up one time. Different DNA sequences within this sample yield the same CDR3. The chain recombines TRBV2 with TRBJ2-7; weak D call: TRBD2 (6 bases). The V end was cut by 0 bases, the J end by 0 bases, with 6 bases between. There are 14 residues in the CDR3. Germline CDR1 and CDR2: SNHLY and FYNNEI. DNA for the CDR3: TGTGCCAGCAGTGAAGCGGGGGGCTCCTACGAGCAGTACTTC. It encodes CASSEAGGSYEQYF.

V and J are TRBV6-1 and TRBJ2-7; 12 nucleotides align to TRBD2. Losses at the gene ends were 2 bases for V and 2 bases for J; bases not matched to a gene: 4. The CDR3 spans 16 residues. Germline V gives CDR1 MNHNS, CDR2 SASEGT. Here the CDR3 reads CASSELTSGGTYEQYF. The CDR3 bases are TGTGCCAGCAGTGAACTAACTAGCGGGGGGACCTACGAGCAGTACTTC.

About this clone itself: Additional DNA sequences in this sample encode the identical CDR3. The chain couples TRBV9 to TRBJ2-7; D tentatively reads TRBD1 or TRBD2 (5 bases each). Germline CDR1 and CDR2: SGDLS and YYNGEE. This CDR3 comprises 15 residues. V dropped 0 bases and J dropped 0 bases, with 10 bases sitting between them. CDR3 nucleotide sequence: TGTGCCAGCAGCGTAGGGGTCGGGGCCTCCTACGAGCAGTACTTC. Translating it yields CASSVGVGASYEQYF.

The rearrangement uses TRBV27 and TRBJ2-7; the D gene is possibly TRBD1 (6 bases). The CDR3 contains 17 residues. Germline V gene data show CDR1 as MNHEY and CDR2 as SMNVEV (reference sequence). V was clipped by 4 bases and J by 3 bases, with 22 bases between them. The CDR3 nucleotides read TGTGCCAGCAGTTCCGTTCCTCCGACAGGTATGAACTACGAGCAGTACTTC. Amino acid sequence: CASSSVPPTGMNYEQYF.